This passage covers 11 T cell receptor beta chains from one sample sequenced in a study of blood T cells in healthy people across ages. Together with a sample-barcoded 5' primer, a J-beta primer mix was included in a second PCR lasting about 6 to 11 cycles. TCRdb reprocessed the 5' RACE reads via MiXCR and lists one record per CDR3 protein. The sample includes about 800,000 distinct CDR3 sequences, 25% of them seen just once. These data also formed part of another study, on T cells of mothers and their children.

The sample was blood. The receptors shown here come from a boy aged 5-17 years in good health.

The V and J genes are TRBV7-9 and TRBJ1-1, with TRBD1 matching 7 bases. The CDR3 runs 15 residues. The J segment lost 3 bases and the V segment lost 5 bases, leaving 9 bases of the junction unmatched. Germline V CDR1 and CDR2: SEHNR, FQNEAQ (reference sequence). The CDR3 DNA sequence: TGTGCCAGCAGCAACCGACAGGGTAGGGACACTGAAGCTTTCTTT. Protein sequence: CASSNRQGRDTEAFF.

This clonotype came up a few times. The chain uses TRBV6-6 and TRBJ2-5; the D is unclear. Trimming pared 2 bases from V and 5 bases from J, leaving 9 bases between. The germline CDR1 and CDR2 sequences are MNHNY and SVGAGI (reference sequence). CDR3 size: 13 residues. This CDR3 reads CASSYILGETQYF. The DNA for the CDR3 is TGTGCCAGCAGTTACATTTTGGGGGAGACCCAGTACTTC.

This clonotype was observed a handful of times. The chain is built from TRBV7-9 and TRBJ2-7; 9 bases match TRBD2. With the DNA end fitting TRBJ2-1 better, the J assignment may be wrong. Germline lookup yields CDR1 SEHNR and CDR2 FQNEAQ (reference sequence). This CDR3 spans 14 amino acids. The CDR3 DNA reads TGTGCCCATTCCGGCGGGGGGGGCCTGAATGAGCAGTTCTTC. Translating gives CAHSGGGGLNEQFF.

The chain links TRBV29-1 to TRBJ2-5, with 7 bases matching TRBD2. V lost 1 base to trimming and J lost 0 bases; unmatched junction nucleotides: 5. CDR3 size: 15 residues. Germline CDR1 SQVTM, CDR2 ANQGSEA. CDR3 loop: CSVEGRLADQETQYF. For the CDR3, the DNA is TGCAGCGTTGAAGGGAGGCTAGCGGACCAAGAGACCCAGTACTTC.

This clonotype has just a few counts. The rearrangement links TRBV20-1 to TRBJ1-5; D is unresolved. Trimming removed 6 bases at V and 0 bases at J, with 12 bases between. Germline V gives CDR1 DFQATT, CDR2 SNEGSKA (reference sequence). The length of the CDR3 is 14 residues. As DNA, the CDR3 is TGCAGTGCCTCGCGGGGAGATAGCAATCAGCCCCAGCATTTT. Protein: CSASRGDSNQPQHF.

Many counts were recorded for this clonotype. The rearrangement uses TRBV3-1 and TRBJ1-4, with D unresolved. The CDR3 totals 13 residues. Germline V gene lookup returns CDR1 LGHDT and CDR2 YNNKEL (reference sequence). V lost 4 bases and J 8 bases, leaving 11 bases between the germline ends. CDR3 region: CASSRDLGEKLFF. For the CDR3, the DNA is TGTGCCAGCAGCCGGGATTTAGGGGAAAAACTGTTTTTT.

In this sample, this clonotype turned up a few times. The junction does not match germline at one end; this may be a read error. The CDR3 spells CASSLGVGGYEQCF. The CDR3, as DNA: TGTGCCAGCAGCTTAGGGGTGGGAGGCTACGAGCAGTGCTTC. The chain combines TRBV7-2 with TRBJ2-5, with D maybe TRBD2 (6 bases). The CDR3 has 14 residues. Germline CDR1 is SGHTA and CDR2 is FQGNSA.

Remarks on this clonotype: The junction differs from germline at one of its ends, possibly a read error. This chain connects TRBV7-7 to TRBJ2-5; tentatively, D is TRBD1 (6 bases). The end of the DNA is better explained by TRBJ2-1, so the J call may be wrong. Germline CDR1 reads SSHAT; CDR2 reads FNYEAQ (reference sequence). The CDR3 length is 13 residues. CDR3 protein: CASSLTGIDEQFF. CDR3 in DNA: TGTGCTAGCAGTCTTACAGGGATAGATGAGCAGTTCTTC.

The CDR3 region is CSARRDRDQPQHF. CDR3 in DNA: TGCAGTGCTCGCCGGGACAGGGATCAGCCCCAGCATTTT. V is TRBV20-1 and J is TRBJ1-5; 9 bases are shared with TRBD1. Germline CDR1 DFQATT, CDR2 SNEGSKA (reference sequence). The V segment lost 5 bases and the J segment 5 bases; nucleotides outside the gene matches: 4. The CDR3 length is 13 residues.

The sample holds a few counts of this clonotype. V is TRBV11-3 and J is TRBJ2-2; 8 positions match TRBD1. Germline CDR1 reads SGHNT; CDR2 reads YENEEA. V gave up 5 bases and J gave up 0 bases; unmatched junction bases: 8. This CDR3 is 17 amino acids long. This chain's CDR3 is CASSPDLTGANTGELFF. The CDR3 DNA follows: TGTGCCAGCAGCCCCGACTTGACAGGGGCGAACACCGGGGAGCTGTTTTTT.

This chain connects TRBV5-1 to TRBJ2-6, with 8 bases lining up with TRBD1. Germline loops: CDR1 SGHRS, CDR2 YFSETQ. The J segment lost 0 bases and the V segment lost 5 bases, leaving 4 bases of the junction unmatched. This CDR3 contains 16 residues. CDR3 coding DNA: TGCGCCAGCAGACAGGGGGACGACTCTGGGGCCAACGTCCTGACTTTC. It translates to CASRQGDDSGANVLTF. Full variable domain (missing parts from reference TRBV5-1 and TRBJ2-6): KAGVTQTPRYLIKTRGQQVTLSCSPISGHRSVSWYQQTPGQGLQFLFEYFSETQRNKGNFPGRFSGRQFSNSRSEMNVSTLELGDSALYLCASRQGDDSGANVLTFGAGSRLTVL.